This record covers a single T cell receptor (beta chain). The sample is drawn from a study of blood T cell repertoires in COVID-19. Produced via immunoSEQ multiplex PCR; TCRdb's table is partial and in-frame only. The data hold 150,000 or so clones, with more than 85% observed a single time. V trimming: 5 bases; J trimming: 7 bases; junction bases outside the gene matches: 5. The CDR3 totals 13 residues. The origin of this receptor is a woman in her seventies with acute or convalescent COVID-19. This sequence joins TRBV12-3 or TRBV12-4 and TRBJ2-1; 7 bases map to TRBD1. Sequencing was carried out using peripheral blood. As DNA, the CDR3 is TGTGCCAGCAGTCCCCAACAGGGGAATGAGCAGTTCTTC. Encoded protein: CASSPQQGNEQFF.